The clone carrying this TCR beta chain was counted ten times or more. Antigen specificity is unknown. Regions amplified from RNA transcripts were the TCR beta CDR3 regions. During a first-round RT-PCR of the TCR CDR3, the HTBI primer set was used. TCRdb re-derived calls from the multiplex PCR reads in MiXCR, one entry per CDR3 protein. The repertoire holds hundreds of thousands of distinct CDR3 sequences, with nearly 20% as singletons. This sample is drawn from a study of T cells in Graves' hyperthyroidism and ophthalmopathy. The study, taken as a whole, reports: In the blood, most expanded thyroid clonotypes above 0.001 appeared as well. A model using 13 V-J features told ophthalmopathy apart from stable hyperthyroidism.

Trimming shortened V by 2 bases and J by 2 bases, and 15 bases separated the two germline ends. The CDR3 totals 16 residues. Not enrolled were patients with uncontrolled infection, other autoimmune disease, pregnancy or lactation. The authors obtained PBMCs from 7.5 to 10 ml of fresh peripheral blood. V is TRBV12-3 or TRBV12-4 and J is TRBJ2-5; maybe TRBD1 (6 bases). This clonotype was obtained from a man between 35 and 55 years old with Graves' ophthalmopathy. The specimen was blood. The CDR3 loop is CASSLRRDTSQETQYF. Written as DNA, the CDR3 is TGTGCCAGCAGTTTACGCCGGGACACCTCGCAAGAGACCCAGTACTTC.